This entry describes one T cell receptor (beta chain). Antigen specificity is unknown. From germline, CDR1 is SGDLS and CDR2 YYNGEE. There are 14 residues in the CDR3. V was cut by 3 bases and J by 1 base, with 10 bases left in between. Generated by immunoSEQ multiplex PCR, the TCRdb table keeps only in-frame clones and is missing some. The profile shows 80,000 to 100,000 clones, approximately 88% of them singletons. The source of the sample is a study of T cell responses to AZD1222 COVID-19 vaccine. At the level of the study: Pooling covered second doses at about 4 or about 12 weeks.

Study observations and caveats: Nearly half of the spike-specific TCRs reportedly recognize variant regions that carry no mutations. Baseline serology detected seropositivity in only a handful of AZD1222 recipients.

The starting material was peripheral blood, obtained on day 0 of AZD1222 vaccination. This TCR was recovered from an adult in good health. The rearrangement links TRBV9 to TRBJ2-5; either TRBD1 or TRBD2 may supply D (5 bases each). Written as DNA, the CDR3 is TGTGCCAGCAGCGAAAATGGGGGCCAAGAGACCCAGTACTTC. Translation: CASSENGGQETQYF.